This T cell receptor beta chain appears in the sequencing data of a study of T cells after yellow fever vaccination. This clonotype was counted a few times. Its specificity is not known. This CDR3 region has 16 residues. TCRdb redid the calling of the 5' RACE reads with MiXCR, one entry per CDR3 protein. The sample lists hundreds of thousands of distinct CDR3 sequences, about 12% occurring once. Study findings and constraints: A faster peak, day 5 versus 15, was reached by the weaker secondary response. Overlap between CD4 and CD8 compartments was detected for a small share of clonotypes. Most clones from primary vaccination resurfaced after the booster (96% CD4, less than 90% CD8).

V gene TRBV21-1 combines with J gene TRBJ2-1; whether TRBD2, the table's D call, matches the DNA was not checked. TRBV21-1 is shown as a pseudogene. Sample: PBMCs, taken on the day of the yellow fever booster vaccination. The TCR was taken from a man under 40 who received the YFV17D yellow fever vaccine. The CDR3 DNA follows: TGTGCCAGCAGCAAGGGCAAGCGGGAGGGGGAGGATGAGCAGTTCTTC. Its protein is CASSKGKREGEDEQFF.